The sequence of this T cell receptor beta chain was determined in a study of blood T cell repertoires in COVID-19. Study information: There were acute and convalescent COVID-19 samples, and they came from the United States, Italy and Spain. From T cells, B-cell-depleted T cells, or PBMCs came the material, which was cDNA or gDNA.

The repertoire was sequenced with immunoSEQ multiplex PCR; TCRdb's copy has only in-frame clones and lacks some. This table holds 70,000 or so clones, about nine tenths found once. The sequence was collected from a man aged 45-60 years with active COVID-19. Sequenced: peripheral blood.

CDR3 sequence: CASSPGTSGRIQETQYF. For the CDR3, the DNA is TGTGCCAGCAGTCCTGGGACTAGCGGGAGGATACAAGAGACCCAGTACTTC. V usage is TRBV6-6 and J usage is TRBJ2-5; 15 nucleotides line up with TRBD2. The junction had 6 bases not matched to a gene; V was cut back by 5 bases and J by 2 bases. The CDR3 sequence is 17 residues long. Germline CDR1 reads MNHNY; CDR2 reads SVGAGI (reference sequence).